A single sample is the source of the 22 T cell receptor beta chains below, sequenced in a study of lymphopenia after photon versus proton radiotherapy. The repertoire was sequenced with immunoSEQ multiplex PCR; TCRdb's copy has only in-frame clones and lacks some. The table includes some 30,000 clones, 85% to 90% detected once. This sample comprised peripheral blood, obtained from a patient treated with photon-based radiotherapy. These receptor sequences come from a woman in her fifties or sixties with pancreatic cancer.

V gene TRBV2 combines with J gene TRBJ2-1; 13 nucleotides line up with TRBD2. CDR1 and CDR2 (germline): SNHLY, FYNNEI. With V trimmed by 3 bases and J by 8 bases, 13 bases remained unmatched. This CDR3 spans 18 amino acids. CDR3 residues: CASSDTPGLAGRGYEQFF. The CDR3, as DNA: TGTGCCAGCAGTGATACACCGGGACTAGCGGGACGCGGGTATGAGCAGTTCTTC. Complete variable domain (other parts from reference TRBV2 and TRBJ2-1): EPEVTQTPSHQVTQMGQEVILRCVPISNHLYFYWYRQILGQKVEFLVSFYNNEISEKSEIFDDQFSVERPDGSNFTLKIRSTKLEDSAMYFCASSDTPGLAGRGYEQFFGPGTRLTVL.

The chain links TRBV19 to TRBJ2-7; no clear D. This CDR3 region has 16 residues. V lost 0 bases to trimming and J lost 6 bases, with 18 bases between them. Per the germline V gene, CDR1 is LNHDA and CDR2 is SQIVND (reference sequence). This CDR3 is CASSIDFIRPSGEQYF. CDR3 in DNA: TGTGCCAGTAGTATAGATTTTATCCGACCCTCCGGCGAGCAGTACTTC. Complete variable domain (other parts from reference TRBV19 and TRBJ2-7): DGGITQSPKYLFRKEGQNVTLSCEQNLNHDAMYWYRQDPGQGLRLIYYSQIVNDFQKGDIAEGYSVSREKKESFPLTVTSAQKNPTAFYLCASSIDFIRPSGEQYFGPGTRLTVT.

Only one count was recorded for this clone. The rearrangement joins TRBV7-9 to TRBJ2-7; TRBD2 is a possible D gene (6 bases). The V and J ends lost 5 bases and 1 base respectively, with 15 bases between them. Germline V gene data show CDR1 as SEHNR and CDR2 as FQNEAQ (reference sequence). There are 15 residues in the CDR3. The CDR3 region is CASSAGGSPSYEQYF. For the CDR3, the DNA is TGTGCCAGCAGCGCCGGAGGGTCCCCTTCCTACGAGCAGTACTTC.

J is TRBJ1-2 and V is TRBV27; D gene ambiguous. V dropped 4 bases and J dropped 4 bases, with 13 bases sitting between them. The CDR3 has 14 amino acids. Per germline, CDR1 MNHEY and CDR2 SMNVEV (reference sequence). The chain's CDR3 is CASSYPGLRYGYTF. CDR3 in DNA: TGTGCCAGCAGTTACCCGGGATTGCGCTATGGCTACACCTTC.

The chain recombines TRBV6-5 with TRBJ2-5; the D is unclear. This CDR3 is built from 11 residues. Between the trimmed V and J ends, which lost 7 bases and 9 bases, there was a span of 12 bases. From germline, CDR1 is MNHEY and CDR2 SVGAGI. CDR3 sequence (DNA): TGTGCCAGCACCCACGGGTCGGCCCAGTACTTC. Translation: CASTHGSAQYF.

The CDR3 nucleotides read TGTGCCACCATGGGACAGGGGGAAGGCTACACCTTC. This gives the protein CATMGQGEGYTF. The chain carries TRBV6-5 and TRBJ1-2; 11 nucleotides agree with TRBD1. Germline lookup yields CDR1 MNHEY and CDR2 SVGAGI. After removal of 10 bases from V and 8 bases from J, the junction contained 6 bases not matched to a gene. The CDR3 runs to 12 residues.

V usage is TRBV19 and J usage is TRBJ2-7, with 12 bases that match TRBD2. The J segment lost 5 bases and the V segment lost 5 bases, leaving 7 bases of the junction unmatched. The CDR3 totals 15 residues. Germline-derived CDR1 and CDR2 are LNHDA and SQIVND (reference sequence). The CDR3 nucleotides are TGTGCCAGTAGTTCGACTAGCGGGAGTTTTGACGAGCAGTACTTC. Its protein is CASSSTSGSFDEQYF.

The table lists this clone with a few counts. This same CDR3 is encoded by further DNA sequences in the sample. This chain joins TRBV27 and TRBJ1-1; no clear D. This CDR3 comprises 13 residues. V shed 0 bases and J shed 6 bases, with 8 bases lying between them. Germline V CDR1 and CDR2: MNHEY, SMNVEV (reference sequence). The CDR3 DNA follows: TGTGCCAGCAGTTTATCGACTTGGGCTGAAGCTTTCTTT. This gives the protein CASSLSTWAEAFF.

V is TRBV5-4 and J is TRBJ2-1; D gene uncertain. V was trimmed by 6 bases and J by 7 bases, leaving 14 bases between them. The germline V gene encodes CDR1 SGHNT and CDR2 YYREEE (reference sequence). The CDR3 has 13 amino acids. The CDR3, as DNA: TGTGCCAGCATCTCGAAGGAGCAAAATGAGCAGTTCTTC. Amino acid sequence: CASISKEQNEQFF.

The sample holds one count of this clone. The chain combines TRBV14 with TRBJ2-7; D unclear. Germline V lookup: CDR1 SGHDN, CDR2 FVKESK. CDR3 length: 12 amino acids. V was pared by 3 bases and J by 1 base, with 4 bases between. The CDR3: CASSQVSYEQYF. Here the CDR3 DNA reads TGTGCCAGCAGCCAGGTATCCTACGAGCAGTACTTC.

DNA for the CDR3: TGTGCCAGCAGCGACGGGACAGGGGGCCGCTACGAGCAGTACTTC. Its translation is CASSDGTGGRYEQYF. The chain joins TRBV7-9 to TRBJ2-7; 12 bases are shared with TRBD1. This CDR3 is built from 15 residues. Germline V gives CDR1 SEHNR, CDR2 FQNEAQ (reference sequence). With V trimmed by 5 bases and J by 3 bases, 5 bases remained unmatched.

This clone showed up just once. The CDR3: CASSSPREQQDTQYF. The CDR3 DNA reads as TGTGCCAGCAGCTCCCCCCGGGAACAGCAGGATACGCAGTATTTT. The chain couples TRBV11-2 to TRBJ2-3, with D possibly being TRBD2 (5 bases). CDR3 length: 15 residues. The V end was cut by 4 bases, the J end by 6 bases, with 17 bases between. Per the germline V gene, CDR1 is SGHAT and CDR2 is FQNNGV.

The chain employs TRBV19 and TRBJ2-5, with D unresolved. The germline V and J ends were trimmed by 3 bases and 2 bases, with 13 bases remaining between them. This CDR3 contains 15 residues. Germline V CDR1 and CDR2: LNHDA, SQIVND (reference sequence). This CDR3 is CASSISASIQETQYF. CDR3 DNA sequence: TGTGCCAGTAGTATTAGTGCCTCGATACAAGAGACCCAGTACTTC.

The J gene is TRBJ2-2, the V gene TRBV5-1, with D perhaps TRBD2 (5 bases). Trimming took 4 bases from V and 2 from J, leaving 15 bases between them. The CDR3 has 16 residues. Germline lookup yields CDR1 SGHRS and CDR2 YFSETQ. The chain's CDR3 is CASSVDGLSNTGELFF. For the CDR3, the DNA is TGCGCCAGCAGCGTGGACGGACTTTCCAACACCGGGGAGCTGTTTTTT.

The J gene is TRBJ2-7, the V gene TRBV19, with a weak D call TRBD1 (5 bases). Trimming removed 4 bases from V and 3 bases from J, with 7 bases in between. Germline-derived CDR1 and CDR2 are LNHDA and SQIVND (reference sequence). The CDR3 sequence is 12 residues long. In DNA form, the CDR3 reads TGTGCCAGTAGTAGGGGCAACTACGAGCAGTACTTC. This gives the protein CASSRGNYEQYF.

The chain recombines TRBV29-1 with TRBJ2-5; D remains ambiguous. The V and J ends lost 5 bases and 5 bases respectively, with 6 bases between them. Per germline, CDR1 SQVTM and CDR2 ANQGSEA. The CDR3 has 10 residues. CDR3 nucleotides: TGCAGCGTTTGGATTGAGACCCAGTACTTC. Its protein product is CSVWIETQYF.

The chain uses TRBV4-1 and TRBJ2-7, with 9 positions matching TRBD1. In germline, CDR1 is MGHRA, CDR2 YSYEKL. The CDR3 contains 15 residues. The ends lost 3 bases at V and 4 bases at J; junction bases unmatched: 7. The CDR3 loop is CASSQGTGTGYEQYF. CDR3 sequence (DNA): TGCGCCAGCAGCCAGGGGACCGGGACAGGGTACGAGCAGTACTTC.

A single count supports this clone. This chain uses TRBV5-6 with TRBJ2-1; the D is unclear. V shed 4 bases and J shed 0 bases, with 14 bases lying between them. In germline, CDR1 is SGHDT, CDR2 YYEEEE. This CDR3 has 16 residues. The CDR3 DNA is TGTGCCAGCAGCCGTGGATACGCAAGCTCCTACAATGAGCAGTTCTTC. Its protein is CASSRGYASSYNEQFF.

The chain uses TRBV19 and TRBJ2-4; maybe TRBD2 (6 bases). CDR1 and CDR2 from the germline V gene are LNHDA and SQIVND (reference sequence). The CDR3 runs 15 residues. V lost 4 bases to trimming and J lost 4 bases, with 14 bases between them. The CDR3 nucleotides read TGTGCCAGTAGTAAGCCAGCGGGTGGGAAAAACATTCAGTACTTC. Translating it yields CASSKPAGGKNIQYF.

This chain uses TRBV18 with TRBJ2-6; 7 positions agree with TRBD1. V dropped 4 bases and J dropped 2; count of bases not matched to a gene: 8. The CDR3 has 17 residues. The germline gives CDR1 KGHSH, CDR2 LQKENI. The CDR3 region is CASSRLKGAAGANVLTF. CDR3 coding DNA: TGTGCCAGCTCACGTTTAAAGGGGGCTGCTGGGGCCAACGTCCTGACTTTC.

The chain joins TRBV19 to TRBJ1-1; D may be TRBD1 (6 bases). This CDR3 has 15 residues. The V and J ends lost 3 bases and 0 bases respectively, with 11 bases between them. Germline-derived CDR1 and CDR2 are LNHDA and SQIVND (reference sequence). CDR3 sequence (DNA): TGTGCCAGTAGTATGGAGCAGGGGATGAACACTGAAGCTTTCTTT. It codes for CASSMEQGMNTEAFF.

The chain recombines TRBV7-6 with TRBJ1-2, with unresolved D. The germline V gene has CDR1 SGHVS and CDR2 FNYEAQ. This CDR3 contains 16 residues. The V end was cut by 5 bases, the J end by 4 bases, with 20 bases between. CDR3 residues: CASSLGTPGSSYGYTF. In nucleotides, the CDR3 is TGTGCCAGCAGCCTCGGAACCCCGGGCTCAAGCTATGGCTACACCTTC.